This entry describes one T cell receptor beta chain. Generated by immunoSEQ multiplex PCR, the TCRdb table keeps only in-frame clones and is missing some. The profile covers some 70,000 clones, with 90% to 95% appearing a single time and less than 8% taken by the ten largest. This specimen belongs to a study of blood T cell repertoires in COVID-19. Looking at the study overall: Material from acute and convalescent COVID-19 was sourced from the United States, Italy and Spain. From T cells, B-cell-depleted T cells, or PBMCs came the material, which was cDNA or gDNA.

Trimming removed 5 bases from V and 5 bases from J; junction bases left unmatched: 9. This CDR3 region has 16 residues. Per the germline V gene, CDR1 is MDHEN and CDR2 is SYDVKM. Sequenced input: peripheral blood. The V and J genes are TRBV28 and TRBJ2-5; 12 bases fit TRBD2. This TCR was recovered from a human donor in a cohort sampled during active COVID-19. The CDR3 loop is CASSPTLAGGSETQYF. DNA for the CDR3: TGTGCCAGCAGTCCTACCCTAGCGGGAGGGAGCGAGACCCAGTACTTC. Together with reference TRBV28 and TRBJ2-5, the CDR3 gives the full variable domain: DVKVTQSSRYLVKRTGEKVFLECVQDMDHENMFWYRQDPGLGLRLIYFSYDVKMKEKGDIPEGYSVSREKKERFSLILESASTNQTSMYLCASSPTLAGGSETQYFGPGTRLLVL.